One T cell receptor (beta chain) is described in this entry. Its antigen is undetermined. This sample is part of a study of cytomegalovirus exposure and HLA in healthy donors. This CDR3 spans 13 amino acids. Between the trimmed V and J ends, which lost 1 base and 7 bases, there was a span of 8 bases. Germline V gives CDR1 SNHLY, CDR2 FYNNEI. The study's findings and limits: From TCR beta sequences, most subjects' HLA-A and HLA-B alleles were reportedly predicted accurately. Three CMV-associated chains proved CMV antigen-specific in vitro.

60 Vbeta and 13 Jbeta primers were used in PCR. Using immunoSEQ multiplex PCR, the repertoire was profiled, and TCRdb retains in-frame clones only, with some absent. The sample shows just over 150,000 clones, around three quarters of them seen only once. This sequence was found in a woman aged 40 to 55 in good health and CMV-seronegative. The gene calls are TRBV2 and TRBJ2-1; a possible D gene is TRBD1 (6 bases). What was sequenced was PBMCs. CDR3: CASSEVRGNEQFF. CDR3 nucleotide sequence: TGTGCCAGCAGTGAAGTAAGGGGGAATGAGCAGTTCTTC.